This T cell receptor (beta chain) was sequenced for a study of OX40 agonist ivuxolimab in advanced cancers. Study overall: With a range of roughly 23 to 85, age averaged approximately 55 years, and roughly 80% were male. Study results and caveats: CD4+ and CD8+ T cells in blood underwent clonal expansion by week 6 at 0.1 to 3.0 mg/kg.

The repertoire was sequenced with immunoSEQ multiplex PCR; TCRdb's copy has only in-frame clones and lacks some. The top ten hold around 13% of the sample, which has 50,000 to 60,000 clones, approximately 86% seen once. If patients had autoimmune disease history or systemic immunosuppression, they were excluded. Sampled blood was obtained at baseline, cycle 4 day 1, and cycle 7 day 1. Trimming at V came to 2 bases and at J to 5 bases, leaving 3 bases not matched to a gene. The CDR3 contains 15 residues. CDR1 and CDR2 from the germline V gene are LGHNA and YNFKEQ. About this clone itself: As yet, its antigen is unknown.

Material: CD4+ or CD8+ T cells sorted from blood, obtained in a trial of the OX40 agonist ivuxolimab. The chain carries TRBV4-2 and TRBJ2-3; 11 bases agree with TRBD2. This TCR derives from an adult with an advanced solid tumor such as melanoma, head and neck, liver or kidney cancer. The CDR3 DNA follows: TGTGCCAGCAGCCAACCAGGGACTAGCGGAGATACGCAGTATTTT. Translation: CASSQPGTSGDTQYF.